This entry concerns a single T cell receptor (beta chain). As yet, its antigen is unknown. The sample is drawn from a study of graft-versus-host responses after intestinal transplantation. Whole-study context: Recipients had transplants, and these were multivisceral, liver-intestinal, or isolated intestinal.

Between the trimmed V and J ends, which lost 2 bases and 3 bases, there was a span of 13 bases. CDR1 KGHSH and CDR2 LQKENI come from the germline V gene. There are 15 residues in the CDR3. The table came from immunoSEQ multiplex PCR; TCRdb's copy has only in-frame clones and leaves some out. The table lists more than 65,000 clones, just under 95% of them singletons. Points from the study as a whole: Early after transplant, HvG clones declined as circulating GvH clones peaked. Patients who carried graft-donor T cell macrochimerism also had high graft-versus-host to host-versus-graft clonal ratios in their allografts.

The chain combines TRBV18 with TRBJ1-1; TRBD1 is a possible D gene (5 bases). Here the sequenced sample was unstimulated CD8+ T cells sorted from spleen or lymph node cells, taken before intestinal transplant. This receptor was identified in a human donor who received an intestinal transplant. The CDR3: CASSPIRQIYTEAFF. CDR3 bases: TGTGCCAGCTCACCAATTAGACAGATCTACACTGAAGCTTTCTTT.